Listed below are T cell receptor beta chains from one sample, sequenced in a study of control samples from healthy donors and cancer patients. Using immunoSEQ multiplex PCR, the repertoire was profiled, and TCRdb retains in-frame clones only, with some absent. The sample records about 120,000 clones, 92% being singletons. The sequencing input was PBMCs. The origin of the receptors is a man at least 80 years old with head and neck cancer. CDR3s include the opening cysteine and the closing phenylalanine or tryptophan. A D gene is named only where the DNA matches it firmly. Not every row has a clone size; where given, it reads once, few, many or a size class.

J	size	V	D	length	CDR3	DNA
TRBJ2-3	few	TRBV5-1	TRBD2	16	CASSFIAGGPGDTQYF	TGCGCCAGCAGCTTCATAGCGGGGGGGCCAGGAGATACGCAGTATTTT
TRBJ2-7	once	TRBV20-1	.	12	CSASSGLNEQYF	TGCAGTGCTAGTAGTGGGCTGAACGAGCAGTACTTC
TRBJ2-3	.	TRBV21-1	.	15	CASRMAGGPADTQYF	TGTGCCAGCAGGATGGCGGGGGGCCCCGCAGATACGCAGTATTTT
TRBJ2-2	.	TRBV7-9	.	15	CASSFLRRGPGELFF	TGTGCCAGCAGCTTCTTACGACGGGGACCCGGGGAGCTGTTTTTT
TRBJ2-1	.	TRBV7-9	TRBD2	16	CASSSSASGTHNEQFF	TGTGCCAGCAGCTCCAGTGCTAGCGGGACGCACAATGAGCAGTTCTTC
TRBJ2-1	.	TRBV25-1	.	13	CASSDSRRNEQFF	TGTGCCAGCAGTGATTCGCGGAGGAATGAGCAGTTCTTC
TRBJ1-4	.	TRBV5-6	.	17	CASSLAGQGWTNEKLFF	TGTGCCAGCAGCTTGGCTGGGCAGGGATGGACTAATGAAAAACTGTTTTTT
TRBJ2-5	.	TRBV2	TRBD2	16	CASSGLAGGPRQTQYF	TGTGCCAGCAGCGGACTAGCGGGGGGCCCCCGCCAGACCCAGTACTTC
TRBJ1-1	.	TRBV5-1	.	15	CASSPAREGGTEAFF	TGCGCCAGCAGCCCCGCCAGGGAGGGGGGGACTGAAGCTTTCTTT
TRBJ2-7	.	TRBV5-1	TRBD2	16	CASSASPGLAGNEQYF	TGCGCCAGCAGCGCCTCACCGGGACTAGCGGGAAACGAGCAGTACTTC
TRBJ2-5	.	TRBV3-1/TRBV3-2	.	14	CASSQVQASGTQYF	TGTGCCAGCAGCCAAGTTCAGGCCTCAGGGACCCAGTACTTC
TRBJ1-2	once	TRBV10-3	.	15	CAISETSQGGYGYTF	TGTGCCATCAGTGAAACCTCCCAGGGAGGCTATGGCTACACCTTC
TRBJ2-3	.	TRBV5-6	.	14	CASSSRTGTDTQYF	TGTGCCAGCAGCTCTCGGACAGGCACAGATACGCAGTATTTT
TRBJ1-2	.	TRBV19	.	12	CASAPGLFGYTF	TGTGCCAGCGCACCAGGGTTATTTGGCTACACCTTC
TRBJ2-1	.	TRBV27	.	14	CASSLSGWYNEQFF	TGTGCCAGCAGTTTAAGCGGTTGGTACAATGAGCAGTTCTTC
TRBJ1-2	.	TRBV3-1/TRBV3-2	TRBD1	14	CASSLGGQTYGYTF	TGTGCCAGCAGCCTAGGGGGACAGACTTATGGCTACACCTTC
TRBJ1-1	.	TRBV19	TRBD1	19	CASSMRQGGISELNTEAFF	TGTGCCAGTAGTATGCGTCAGGGGGGAATCTCCGAACTGAACACTGAAGCTTTCTTT
TRBJ1-1	once	TRBV6-5	TRBD1	15	CASSFDRVVNTEAFF	TGTGCCAGCAGTTTCGACAGGGTGGTGAACACTGAAGCTTTCTTT
TRBJ2-6	.	TRBV19	TRBD1	19	CASTGPRPGQISGANVLTF	TGTGCCAGTACAGGCCCGCGACCGGGACAGATCTCTGGGGCCAACGTCCTGACTTTC
TRBJ1-2	.	TRBV18	.	13	CASSAGNNYGYTF	TGTGCCAGCTCAGCAGGGAATAACTATGGCTACACCTTC
TRBJ2-1	.	TRBV3-1/TRBV3-2	TRBD2	16	CASSPQLAGGNNEQFF	TGTGCCAGCAGCCCTCAACTAGCGGGAGGGAACAATGAGCAGTTCTTC
TRBJ2-7	.	TRBV7-9	.	13	CASEQGQAYEQYF	TGTGCCAGCGAACAAGGACAAGCCTACGAGCAGTACTTC
TRBJ1-2	.	TRBV27	.	14	CASSSIGSRPGYTF	TGTGCCAGCAGTTCCATCGGGAGCCGACCTGGCTACACCTTC
TRBJ2-7	.	TRBV30	TRBD1	15	CAWSVRDRLFYEQYF	TGTGCCTGGAGCGTCCGGGACAGGCTCTTTTACGAGCAGTACTTC
TRBJ2-5	.	TRBV2	TRBD2	14	CATRLTSGVETQYF	TGTGCCACTAGGCTGACTAGCGGGGTAGAGACCCAGTACTTC
TRBJ1-1	.	TRBV9	.	14	CASSEDSSGQEAFF	TGTGCCAGCAGCGAGGACAGTTCGGGCCAGGAAGCTTTCTTT
TRBJ2-7	.	TRBV4-3	TRBD2	15	CASSQVPSGRYEQYF	TGCGCCAGCAGCCAGGTCCCTAGCGGGAGGTACGAGCAGTACTTC
TRBJ2-7	.	TRBV6-1	TRBD2	15	CASSETSGGGYEQYF	TGTGCCAGCAGTGAAACTAGCGGGGGGGGTTACGAGCAGTACTTC